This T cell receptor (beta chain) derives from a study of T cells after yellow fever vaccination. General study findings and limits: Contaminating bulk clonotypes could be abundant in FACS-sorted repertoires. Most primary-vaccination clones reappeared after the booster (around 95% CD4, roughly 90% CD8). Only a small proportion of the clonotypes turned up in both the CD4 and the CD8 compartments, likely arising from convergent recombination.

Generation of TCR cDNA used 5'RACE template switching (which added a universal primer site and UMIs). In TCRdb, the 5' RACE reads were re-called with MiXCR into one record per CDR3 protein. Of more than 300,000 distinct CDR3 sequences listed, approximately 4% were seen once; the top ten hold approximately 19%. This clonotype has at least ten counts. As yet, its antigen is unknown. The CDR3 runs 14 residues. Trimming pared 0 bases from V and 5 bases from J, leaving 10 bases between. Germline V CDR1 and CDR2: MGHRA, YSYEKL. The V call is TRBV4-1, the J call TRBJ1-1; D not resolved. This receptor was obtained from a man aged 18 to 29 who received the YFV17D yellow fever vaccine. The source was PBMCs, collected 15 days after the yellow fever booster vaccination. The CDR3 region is CASSQDRGWTEAFF. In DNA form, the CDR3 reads TGCGCCAGCAGCCAAGATCGGGGATGGACTGAAGCTTTCTTT.